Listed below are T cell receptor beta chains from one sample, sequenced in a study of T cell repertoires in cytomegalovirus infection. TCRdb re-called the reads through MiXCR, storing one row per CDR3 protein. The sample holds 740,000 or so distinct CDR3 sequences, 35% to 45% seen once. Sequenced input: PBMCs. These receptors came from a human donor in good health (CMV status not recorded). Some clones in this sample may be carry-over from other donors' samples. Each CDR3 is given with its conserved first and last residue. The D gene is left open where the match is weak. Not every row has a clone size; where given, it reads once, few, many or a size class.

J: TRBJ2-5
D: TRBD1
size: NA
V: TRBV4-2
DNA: TGTGCCAGCAGCCAGGACCCGGGACAGGGAGAGACCCAGTACTTC
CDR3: CASSQDPGQGETQYF

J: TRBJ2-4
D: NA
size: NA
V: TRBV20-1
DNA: TGCAGTGCTAAACAGGGCCCTCAAGCCAAAAACATTCAGTACTTC
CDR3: CSAKQGPQAKNIQYF

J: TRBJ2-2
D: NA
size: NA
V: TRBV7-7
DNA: TGTGCTAGCAGCTTAAGCAGAGCCGGGGAGCTGTTTTTT
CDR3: CASSLSRAGELFF

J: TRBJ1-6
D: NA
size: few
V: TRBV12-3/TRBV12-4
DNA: TGTGCCAGCAGGCCAGGTGCAATCAATTCACCCCTCCACTTT
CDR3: CASRPGAINSPLHF

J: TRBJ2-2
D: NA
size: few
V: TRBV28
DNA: TGTGCCAGCAGTATGACATCGAGCACCGGGGAGCTGTTTTTT
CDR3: CASSMTSSTGELFF

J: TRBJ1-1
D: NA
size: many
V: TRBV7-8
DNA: TGTGCCAGCAGCTTAGTTTCAGGGGCAGCTTTCTTT
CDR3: CASSLVSGAAFF

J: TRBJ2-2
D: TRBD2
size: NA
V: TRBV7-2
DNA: TGTGCCAGCAGCCCCAGGACTAGCGGGGGGGCTCGTACCGGGGAGCTGTTTTTT
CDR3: CASSPRTSGGARTGELFF

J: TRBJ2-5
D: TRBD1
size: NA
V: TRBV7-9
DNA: TGTGCCAGCAGCTCCGGACTCGGGACAGGGACCCAGTACTTC
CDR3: CASSSGLGTGTQYF

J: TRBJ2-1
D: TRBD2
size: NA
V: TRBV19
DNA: TGTGCCAGTAGTATGGTTCGGGGGGATGAGCAGTTCTTC
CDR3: CASSMVRGDEQFF

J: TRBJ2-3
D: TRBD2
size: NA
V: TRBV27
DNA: TGTGCCAGCAGTACTTCCCCCGTAGCGGGGGGGCCCCCAGATACGCAGTATTTT
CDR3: CASSTSPVAGGPPDTQYF

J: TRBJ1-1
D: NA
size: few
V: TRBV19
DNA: TGTGCCAGTAGCCCCCGAGCGACTAGCACTGAAGCTTTCTTT
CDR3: CASSPRATSTEAFF

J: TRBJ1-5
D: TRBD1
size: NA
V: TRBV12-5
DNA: TGTGCTAGTGGCTCGGACAGGGGGTGGGACAATCACCCCCAGCATTTT
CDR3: CASGSDRGWDNHPQHF

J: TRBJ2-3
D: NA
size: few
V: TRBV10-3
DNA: TGTGCCATCAGTGACCGAAGGCAAGCCAGGGTTGCGGATACGCAGTATTTT
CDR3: CAISDRRQARVADTQYF

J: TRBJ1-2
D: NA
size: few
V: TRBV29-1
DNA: TGCAGCGTTGTCACTAACTATGGCTACACCTTC
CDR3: CSVVTNYGYTF

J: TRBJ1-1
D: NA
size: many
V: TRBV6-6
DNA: TGTGCCAGCAGTTACTCGGTGAACACTGAAGCTTTCTTT
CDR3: CASSYSVNTEAFF

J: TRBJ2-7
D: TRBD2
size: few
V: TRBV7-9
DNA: TGTGCCAGCAGCCCTAGCGGGACCCCACCCCACAACTACGAGCAGTACTTC
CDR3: CASSPSGTPPHNYEQYF

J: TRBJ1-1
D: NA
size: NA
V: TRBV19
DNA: TGTGCCAGTAGTATAGTGGTCAAGAACACTGAAGCTTTCTTT
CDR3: CASSIVVKNTEAFF

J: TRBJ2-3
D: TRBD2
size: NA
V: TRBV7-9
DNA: TGTGCCAGCAGCCGATTGAGCGGGAGGGCAGAAGATACGCAGTATTTT
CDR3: CASSRLSGRAEDTQYF

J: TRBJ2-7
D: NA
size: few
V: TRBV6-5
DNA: TGTGCCAGCAGTTACTCAGCAGGGCTTTCGTATGGGGTCGAGCAGTACTTC
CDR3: CASSYSAGLSYGVEQYF

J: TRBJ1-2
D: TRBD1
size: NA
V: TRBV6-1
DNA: TGTGCCAGCAGTCGCGGGACAGGGAATGGCTACACCTTC
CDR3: CASSRGTGNGYTF

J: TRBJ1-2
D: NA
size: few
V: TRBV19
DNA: TGTGCCAGTTACCACTATACCTATGGCTACACCTTC
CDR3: CASYHYTYGYTF

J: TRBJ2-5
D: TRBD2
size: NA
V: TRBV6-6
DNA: TGTGCCAGCAGTTATCCGCGGGGGGCGGACGAGACCCAGTACTTC
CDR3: CASSYPRGADETQYF

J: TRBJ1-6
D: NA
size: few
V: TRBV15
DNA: TGTGCCACCAGCGCCATCCCCGGAACAGGGAGCTCCTATAATTCACCCCTCCACTTT
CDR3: CATSAIPGTGSSYNSPLHF

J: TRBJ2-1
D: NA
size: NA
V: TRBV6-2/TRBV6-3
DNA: TGTGCCAGCAGTTATTCGTCCAGGGTTGCGGGGAAAGAGCAGTTCTTC
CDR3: CASSYSSRVAGKEQFF

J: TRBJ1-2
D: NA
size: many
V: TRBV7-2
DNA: TGTGCCAGCAGCTTGGGGGGCAGGCCCTATGGCTACACCTTC
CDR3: CASSLGGRPYGYTF

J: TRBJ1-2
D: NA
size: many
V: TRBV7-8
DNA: TGTGCCAGCAGCGAGGACTCATTTGGACGCTACACCTTC
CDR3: CASSEDSFGRYTF

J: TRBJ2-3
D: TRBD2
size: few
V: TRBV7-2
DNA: TGTGCCAGCAGCTTATCGGGTGGGGCGGGAGCCCCAGATACGCAGTATTTT
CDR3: CASSLSGGAGAPDTQYF

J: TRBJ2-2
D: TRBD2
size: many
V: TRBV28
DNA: TGTGCCAGCAGTTTCTCCGTAGCGGGGGGCCGAATCTCGAACACCGGGGAGCTGTTTTTT
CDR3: CASSFSVAGGRISNTGELFF

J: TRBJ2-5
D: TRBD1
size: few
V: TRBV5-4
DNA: TGTGCCAGCAGTCGGACAGGGGGTTACCAAGAGACCCAGTACTTC
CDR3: CASSRTGGYQETQYF

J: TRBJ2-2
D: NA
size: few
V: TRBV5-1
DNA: TGCGCCAGCGCGAGGGACTGGATCACCGGGGAGCTGTTTTTT
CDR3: CASARDWITGELFF

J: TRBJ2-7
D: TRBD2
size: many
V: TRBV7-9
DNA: TGTGCCAGCAGCTTAGCACTAGCGGGAGACGACGAGCAGTACTTC
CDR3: CASSLALAGDDEQYF

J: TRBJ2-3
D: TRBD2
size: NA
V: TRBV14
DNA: TGTGCCAGCAGCGGAGCGGGGAGAAACACAGATACGCAGTATTTT
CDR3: CASSGAGRNTDTQYF

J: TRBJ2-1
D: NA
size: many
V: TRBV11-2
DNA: TGTGCCAGCAGCTTAGATTCGGGGGTTGAGCAGTTCTTC
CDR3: CASSLDSGVEQFF

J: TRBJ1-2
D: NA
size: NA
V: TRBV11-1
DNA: TGTGCCAGCAGCTTAGAGGACAGACCCTATGGCTACACCTTC
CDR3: CASSLEDRPYGYTF

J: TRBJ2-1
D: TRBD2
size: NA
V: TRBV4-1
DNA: TGCGCCAGCACCACTACTAGCGGGAGTGTCAATGAGCAGTTCTTC
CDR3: CASTTTSGSVNEQFF

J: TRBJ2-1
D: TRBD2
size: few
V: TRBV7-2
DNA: TGTGCCAGCAGCCCACGGACTAGCGGGAGGGCCTCTAGCGACAATGAGCAGTTCTTC
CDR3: CASSPRTSGRASSDNEQFF

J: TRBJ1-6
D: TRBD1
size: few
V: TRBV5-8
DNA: TGTGCCAGCAGCTTGGAGGGGACAGGGAGATCACCCCTCCACTTT
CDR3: CASSLEGTGRSPLHF

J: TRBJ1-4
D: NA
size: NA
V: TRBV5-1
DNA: TGCGCCAGCAGCCCGGAGCGGGGGACTGAAAAACTGTTTTTT
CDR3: CASSPERGTEKLFF

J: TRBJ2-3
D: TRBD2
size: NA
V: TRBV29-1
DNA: TGCAGCGTCATCACGGGAGGGGCGTTTACGCAGTATTTT
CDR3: CSVITGGAFTQYF

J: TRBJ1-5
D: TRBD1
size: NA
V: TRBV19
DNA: TGTGCCACCGACAGGGGCAGCTTCAGCGGGTTCAATCAGCCCCAGCATTTT
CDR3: CATDRGSFSGFNQPQHF

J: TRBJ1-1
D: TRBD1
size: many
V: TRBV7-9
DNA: TGTGCCAGCGGCACAGGGGCGGAAGCTGAAGCTTTCTTT
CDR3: CASGTGAEAEAFF

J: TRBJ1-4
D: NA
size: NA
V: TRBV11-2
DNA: TGTGCCAGCAGCTCCTCGGTAGGGGAACTGTTTTTT
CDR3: CASSSSVGELFF

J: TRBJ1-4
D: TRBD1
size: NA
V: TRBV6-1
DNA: TGTGCCAGCAGTAAACGGGCGGTGGCAGGGGGTAGTGAAAAACTGTTTTTT
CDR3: CASSKRAVAGGSEKLFF

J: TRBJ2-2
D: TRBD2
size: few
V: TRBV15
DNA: TGTGCCACCAGCAGAGATGGGGGTGGTAGCGGGTCGAACACCGGGGAGCTGTTTTTT
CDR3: CATSRDGGGSGSNTGELFF

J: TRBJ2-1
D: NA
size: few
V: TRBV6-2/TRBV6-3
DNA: TGTGCCAGCAGTTACACAGGGTACAATGAGCAGTTCTTC
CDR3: CASSYTGYNEQFF

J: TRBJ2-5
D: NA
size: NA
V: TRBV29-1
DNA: TGCAGCGTTGAAAGGCAGAAAGAGACCCAGTACTTC
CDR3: CSVERQKETQYF

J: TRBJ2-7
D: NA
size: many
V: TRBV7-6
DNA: TGTGCCAGCAGCTCCTCCGGGAAACTAGAGCAGTACTTC
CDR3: CASSSSGKLEQYF

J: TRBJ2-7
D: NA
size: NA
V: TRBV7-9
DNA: TGTGCCAGCAGCTTAGGTTCTATTCCCGAGCAGTACTTC
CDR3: CASSLGSIPEQYF

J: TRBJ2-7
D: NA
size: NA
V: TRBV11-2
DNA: TGTGCCAGCAGCTTAAACAGGGTAGGGTACGAGCAGTACTTC
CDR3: CASSLNRVGYEQYF

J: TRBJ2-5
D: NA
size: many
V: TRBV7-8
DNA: TGTGCCAGCAGCTTCACCTGGAGGGGGTACCAAGAGACCCAGTACTTC
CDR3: CASSFTWRGYQETQYF

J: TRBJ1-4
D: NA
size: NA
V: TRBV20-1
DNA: TGCAGTGCTGAAAGACGGTCTAATGAAAAACTGTTTTTT
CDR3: CSAERRSNEKLFF

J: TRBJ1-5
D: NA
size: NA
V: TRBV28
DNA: TGTGCCAGCAGTGTTGCGGCAGCGGTCAATCAGCCCCAGCATTTT
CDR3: CASSVAAAVNQPQHF